This is a list of T cell receptor beta chains from one sample in a study of T cells in Graves' hyperthyroidism and ophthalmopathy. TCRdb called the multiplex PCR reads again in MiXCR, with one record for every CDR3 protein. The data show 550,000 to 600,000 distinct CDR3 sequences, about 14% seen once. The sequencing sample was made of blood. Receptor source: a woman younger than 30 with Graves' ophthalmopathy. The CDR3 runs from the conserved cysteine through the conserved F or W. A D gene is named only where the DNA matches it firmly. Size values are once, few and many counts, or a class for expanded clones, and some rows have none.

j_call v_call cdr3_length d_call clone_size cdr3_nt cdr3_aa
TRBJ2-7 TRBV30 14 TRBD1 few TGTGCCTGGAGCGCCGGGACAGCCCCCTACGAGCAGTACTTC CAWSAGTAPYEQYF
TRBJ2-7 TRBV2 15 TRBD1 many TGTGCCAGCAAGGGAAGCACAGGGGGCCAATACGAGCAGTACTTC CASKGSTGGQYEQYF
TRBJ2-7 TRBV7-9 15 - many TGTGCCAGCAGCTTAGCTGGGCAGTGTCCCTGCGAGCAGTACTTC CASSLAGQCPCEQYF
TRBJ1-1 TRBV5-1 15 - many TGCGCCAGCAGCCCCCTAGGGCCCGTGAACACTGAAGCTTTCTTT CASSPLGPVNTEAFF
TRBJ2-1 TRBV7-7 15 - - TGTGTTAGCAGCTTAGGGGCCTCTTCCTACAATGAGCAGTTCTTC CVSSLGASSYNEQFF
TRBJ2-7 TRBV7-9 12 - - TGTGCCAGCAGACGGAACCCTTCGGAGCAGTACTTC CASRRNPSEQYF
TRBJ2-1 TRBV27 12 - many TGTGCCAGCAGTTTGAAAGGGAATGAGCAGTTCTTC CASSLKGNEQFF
TRBJ2-2 TRBV24-1 16 - many TGTGCCACCAGTGATTTGGCCGGGGTGAACACCGGGGAGCTGTTTTTT CATSDLAGVNTGELFF
TRBJ1-4 TRBV2 14 - - TGTGCCAGCAAAAAAGGGACTGCCTCGGGAAAACTGTTTTTT CASKKGTASGKLFF
TRBJ2-3 TRBV20-1 15 TRBD2 many TGCAGTGCTAGATCGGCGGGTGGGGGGGCAGATACGCAGTATTTT CSARSAGGGADTQYF
TRBJ2-7 TRBV6-1 16 - few TGTGCCAGCAGTCCAATTTTTGGGGGGAAAAGATACGAGCAGTACTTC CASSPIFGGKRYEQYF
TRBJ1-1 TRBV19 14 TRBD1 few TGTGCCAGTAGTATGAGACAGGGGAACACTGAAGCTTTCTTT CASSMRQGNTEAFF
TRBJ2-3 TRBV7-6 19 TRBD2 many TGTGCCAGCAGCTCACGCAAAGGCGGGAGATTAGTAGGTACAGATACGCAGTATTTT CASSSRKGGRLVGTDTQYF
TRBJ2-7 TRBV4-3 14 - many TGCGCCAGCAGCCAAGACCACGGAGGACTGGAGCAGTACTTC CASSQDHGGLEQYF
TRBJ1-1 TRBV4-3 13 - few TGCGCCAGCAGCCAAGATAAGGGAGCAGAAGCTTTCTTT CASSQDKGAEAFF
TRBJ2-1 TRBV20-1 16 - many TGCAGTGCTCCTCCTGCGGGGTCCGGAAACAACAATGAGCAGTTCTTC CSAPPAGSGNNNEQFF
TRBJ1-4 TRBV30 11 - many TGTGCCTGGAGTGTTGAAGAAAAACTGTTTTTT CAWSVEEKLFF
TRBJ1-3 TRBV7-8 15 TRBD1 few TGTGCCAGCAGCTTCCGGGACAGGGGTGGAAACACCATATATTTT CASSFRDRGGNTIYF
TRBJ2-5 TRBV24-1 16 TRBD1 - TGTGCCACCAGTGACTCTGGACAGGCCGCCGAAGAGACCCAGTACTTC CATSDSGQAAEETQYF
TRBJ1-2 TRBV5-5 15 TRBD1 - TGTGCCAGCAGCCGCTCCAGACAGGGGAACTATGGCTACACCTTC CASSRSRQGNYGYTF
TRBJ2-7 TRBV6-1 9 - - TGTGTTTCATCCTACGAGCAGTACTTC CVSSYEQYF
TRBJ2-1 TRBV24-1 15 TRBD1 many TGTGCCACCAGTGACCCTGGACAGGGGTCGAATGAGCAGTTCTTC CATSDPGQGSNEQFF
TRBJ2-1 TRBV5-1 15 TRBD2 many TGCGCCAGCAGCTTGGAGGTAGCGGGAGGGGATGAGCAGTTCTTC CASSLEVAGGDEQFF
TRBJ1-1 TRBV9 16 TRBD1 - TGTGCCAGCAGCGCAGGGGACAGGCCAACAAACACTGAAGCTTTCTTT CASSAGDRPTNTEAFF
TRBJ2-7 TRBV5-1 15 TRBD2 many TGCGCCAGCAGAGTCCCCGGGACTAGCGAGAACGAGCAGTACTTC CASRVPGTSENEQYF
TRBJ2-7 TRBV4-1 15 - - TGCGCCAGCAGCCCAGGGACGCAAAGAGGATACGAGCAGTACTTC CASSPGTQRGYEQYF
TRBJ1-5 TRBV4-3 15 - - TGCGCCAGCAGCCAAGCCTCGGCTGGCAATCAGCCCCAGCATTTT CASSQASAGNQPQHF
TRBJ2-5 TRBV27 20 - many TGTGCCAGCAGTTTATACCCGTTTGGGATGGCCGAAACCCTCCAAGAGACCCAGTACTTC CASSLYPFGMAETLQETQYF
TRBJ1-2 TRBV4-2 13 TRBD1 - TGTGCCAGCAGCCAAGACAGGGGGCGCGGCTACACCTTC CASSQDRGRGYTF
TRBJ2-1 TRBV10-3 19 - few TGTGCCATCAGCCCCGAGGGGGAATTGCTTTCGGGCTCCTACAATGAGCAGTTCTTC CAISPEGELLSGSYNEQFF
TRBJ1-6 TRBV4-1 18 TRBD1 - TGCGCCAGCAGCCGGGTAGACAGGGTGAGCTCCTATAATTCACCCCTCCACTTT CASSRVDRVSSYNSPLHF
TRBJ2-1 TRBV7-3 14 - many TGTGCCAGCAGCTTAACACGGACTAACAATGAGCAGTTCTTC CASSLTRTNNEQFF
TRBJ1-2 TRBV28 14 TRBD1 many TGTGCCAGCAGTTCCCTGGACAGGGGCTATGGCTACACCTTC CASSSLDRGYGYTF
TRBJ1-6 TRBV27 14 - few TGTGCCAGCAGTTCCGCAGGGGCGGGTTCACCCCTCCACTTT CASSSAGAGSPLHF
TRBJ2-2 TRBV7-3 13 - many TGTGCCAGCAGCCCTGGTGCGAACGGGGAGCTGTTTTTT CASSPGANGELFF
TRBJ2-5 TRBV24-1 14 - many TGTGCCACCAAAGAGGGGTGGGGTCAAGAGACCCAGTACTTC CATKEGWGQETQYF
TRBJ1-1 TRBV20-1 16 - many TGCAGTGCTAGAGACCGAATACTCTGGGTCGGCACTGAAGCTTTCTTT CSARDRILWVGTEAFF
TRBJ2-2 TRBV19 18 - - TGTGCCAGTAGTATAGATGGGATAGGACATCTAAACACCGGGGAGCTGTTTTTT CASSIDGIGHLNTGELFF
TRBJ1-6 TRBV28 14 - - TGCGCCGGCGTGAAGGGTTCGCTTTTCTCACCCCTCCACTTT CAGVKGSLFSPLHF
TRBJ2-5 TRBV19 18 TRBD2 few TGTGCCAGTAGTATAGATGTGACTAGCGGGAGCATAAGAGAGACCCAGTACTTC CASSIDVTSGSIRETQYF
TRBJ1-4 TRBV9 16 - - TGTGCCAGCAGCGCTACGGACAGTCCGTATAATGAAAAACTGTTTTTT CASSATDSPYNEKLFF
TRBJ2-1 TRBV6-1 16 - many TGTGCCAGCAGTCCCGGGGCTAGGGCGGGTTACAATGAGCAGTTCTTC CASSPGARAGYNEQFF
TRBJ2-5 TRBV10-3 12 - many TGTGCCATCAGTGAGTCGAAGGAGACCCAGTACTTC CAISESKETQYF
TRBJ2-4 TRBV7-2 15 - many TGTGCCAGCAGCCCTCGGGAGTTTACCAAAAACATTCAGTACTTC CASSPREFTKNIQYF
TRBJ2-3 TRBV24-1 16 - many TGTGCCACCAGTGTTCGTGGACGGCTCGGCACAGATACGCAGTATTTT CATSVRGRLGTDTQYF